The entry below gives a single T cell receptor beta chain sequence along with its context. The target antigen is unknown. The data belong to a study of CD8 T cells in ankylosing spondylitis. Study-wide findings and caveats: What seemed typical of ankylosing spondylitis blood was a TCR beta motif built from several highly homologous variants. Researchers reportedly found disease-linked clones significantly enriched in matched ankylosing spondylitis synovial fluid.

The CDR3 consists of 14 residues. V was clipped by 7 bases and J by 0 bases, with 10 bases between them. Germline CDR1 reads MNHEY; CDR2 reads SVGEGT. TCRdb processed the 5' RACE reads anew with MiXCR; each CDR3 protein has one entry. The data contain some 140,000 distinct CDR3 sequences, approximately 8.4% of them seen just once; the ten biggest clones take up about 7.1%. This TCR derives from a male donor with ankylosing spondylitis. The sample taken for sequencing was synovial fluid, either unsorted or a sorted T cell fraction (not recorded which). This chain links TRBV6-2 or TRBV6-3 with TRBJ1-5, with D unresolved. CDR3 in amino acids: CASTLRYSNQPQHF. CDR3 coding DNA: TGTGCCAGCACCTTGAGGTATAGCAATCAGCCCCAGCATTTT.